Shown below are 30 T cell receptor beta chains from a single sample sequenced in a study of blood T cell repertoires in COVID-19. Sequencing was performed with immunoSEQ multiplex PCR; in TCRdb, only in-frame clones are kept and a portion is missing. The data contain around 120,000 clones, 90% of them seen just once; the ten biggest clones take up more than 3%. Sequenced: peripheral blood. These receptors originate from a middle-aged man with active COVID-19.

The V call is TRBV6-1, the J call TRBJ1-5; D perhaps matches TRBD1 (6 bases). There are 18 residues in the CDR3. Germline-derived CDR1 and CDR2 are MNHNS and SASEGT. Deletions cut 4 bases from V and 3 bases from J, with 22 bases between. CDR3 nucleotide sequence: TGTGCCAGCAGTGGTCCGACCCAGGACAGTGCGTACAATCAGCCCCAGCATTTT. It codes for CASSGPTQDSAYNQPQHF.

The V call is TRBV11-2, the J call TRBJ2-3; 11 bases are shared with TRBD2. The CDR3 runs 17 residues. After removal of 1 base from V and 1 base from J, the junction contained 4 bases not matched to a gene. Germline V gene sequence: CDR1 SGHAT, CDR2 FQNNGV. CDR3 protein: CASSLVPLAGGTDTQYF. CDR3 DNA sequence: TGTGCCAGCAGCTTAGTACCACTAGCGGGAGGCACAGATACGCAGTATTTT.

The gene calls are TRBV7-3 and TRBJ2-1; maybe TRBD1 (6 bases). The V gene's germline CDR1 is SGHTA and CDR2 FQGTGA. This CDR3 region has 13 residues. Trimming took off 5 bases at V and 6 bases at J, with 11 bases between the two ends. The CDR3: CASSTIQGNEQFF. CDR3 coding DNA: TGTGCCAGCAGCACCATACAGGGCAATGAGCAGTTCTTC.

This clone has just one count. This chain joins TRBV6-5 and TRBJ2-7; 8 nucleotides line up with TRBD2. Germline V CDR1 and CDR2: MNHEY, SVGAGI. Trimming at V came to 6 bases and at J to 1 base, leaving 8 bases not matched to a gene. The CDR3 loop spans 15 amino acids. DNA for the CDR3: TGTGCCAGCAGGTCCGCGGGCGGGGGGTCCTACGAGCAGTACTTC. Translating gives CASRSAGGGSYEQYF.

DNA for the CDR3: TGTGCCAGTAGTATTTACAGGGGGCGGGGTGAGACCCAGTACTTC. This sequence encodes CASSIYRGRGETQYF. This chain joins TRBV19 and TRBJ2-5, with 9 bases identical to TRBD1. Per germline, CDR1 LNHDA and CDR2 SQIVND (reference sequence). With 3 bases clipped from V and 5 bases from J, the junction kept 7 bases outside the gene matches. The CDR3 contains 15 residues. The complete variable domain, with remaining parts taken from reference TRBV19 and TRBJ2-5, reads DGGITQSPKYLFRKEGQNVTLSCEQNLNHDAMYWYRQDPGQGLRLIYYSQIVNDFQKGDIAEGYSVSREKKESFPLTVTSAQKNPTAFYLCASSIYRGRGETQYFGPGTRLLVL.

The chain couples TRBV6-1 to TRBJ1-1; 9 nucleotides match TRBD1. The CDR3 has 15 residues. Germline V gives CDR1 MNHNS, CDR2 SASEGT. The V segment lost 2 bases and the J segment 2 bases; nucleotides outside the gene matches: 3. CDR3 sequence reads: CASSETTGGNTEAFF. DNA of the CDR3: TGTGCCAGCAGTGAAACGACAGGGGGAAACACTGAAGCTTTCTTT.

The chain uses TRBV18 and TRBJ2-1; no firm D call. The CDR3 has 15 amino acids. Germline V CDR1 and CDR2: KGHSH, LQKENI. The V gene lost 0 bases and the J gene lost 8 bases, with 14 bases spanning the gap. The CDR3: CASSPPAGRFHEQFF. The CDR3 DNA reads as TGTGCCAGCTCACCACCGGCAGGTCGCTTCCATGAGCAGTTCTTC.

CDR3 sequence: CSVRLAGGTQYF. The CDR3 bases are TGCAGCGTACGACTAGCGGGGGGGACCCAGTACTTC. The chain uses TRBV29-1 and TRBJ2-5, with TRBD2 matching over 13 bases. This CDR3 is built from 12 residues. With 6 bases clipped from V and 7 bases from J, the junction kept 2 bases outside the gene matches. Germline V lookup: CDR1 SQVTM, CDR2 ANQGSEA.

V gene TRBV6-6 combines with J gene TRBJ2-3; D might be TRBD1 (5 bases). The V gene's germline CDR1 is MNHNY and CDR2 SVGAGI (reference sequence). This CDR3 contains 14 residues. Trimming pared 0 bases from V and 4 bases from J, leaving 8 bases between. CDR3 protein: CASSYSLGADTQYF. CDR3 coding DNA: TGTGCCAGCAGTTACTCCTTAGGGGCAGATACGCAGTATTTT.

This clone was picked up a small number of times. This chain connects TRBV20-1 to TRBJ2-3; TRBD2 is a possible D gene (5 bases). The germline gives CDR1 DFQATT, CDR2 SNEGSKA (reference sequence). CDR3 length: 10 residues. CDR3 residues: CSFVGNTQYF. The CDR3 DNA reads as TGCAGCTTCGTCGGGAATACGCAGTATTTT.

The rearrangement links TRBV10-3 to TRBJ2-7; 11 nucleotides match TRBD1. The germline V gene encodes CDR1 ENHRY and CDR2 SYGVKD. The junction had 6 bases not matched to a gene; V was cut back by 6 bases and J by 5 bases. The CDR3 spans 14 residues. The CDR3 DNA follows: TGTGCCATCAGGGGACAGGGGGAAGTCCACGAGCAGTACTTC. Its translation: CAIRGQGEVHEQYF.

The chain has TRBV15 and TRBJ1-2; D is possibly TRBD1 (6 bases). The germline V and J ends were trimmed by 1 base and 6 bases, with 9 bases remaining between them. The germline gives CDR1 LNHNV, CDR2 YYDKDF (reference sequence). The CDR3 has 13 residues. In nucleotides, the CDR3 is TGTGCCACCAGCAGAGGGGGGCCCAATGGCTACACCTTC. Its protein product is CATSRGGPNGYTF.

The chain links TRBV5-1 to TRBJ2-2; 10 positions match TRBD1. Germline V gene data show CDR1 as SGHRS and CDR2 as YFSETQ. J lost 1 base, V lost 0 bases, and 0 bases had no gene match. There are 16 residues in the CDR3. The DNA for the CDR3 is TGCGCCAGCAGCTTGGGGGACAGGGGGAACACCGGGGAGCTGTTTTTT. It codes for CASSLGDRGNTGELFF. Supplemented by reference TRBV5-1 and TRBJ2-2, the full variable domain reads KAGVTQTPRYLIKTRGQQVTLSCSPISGHRSVSWYQQTPGQGLQFLFEYFSETQRNKGNFPGRFSGRQFSNSRSEMNVSTLELGDSALYLCASSLGDRGNTGELFFGEGSRLTVL.

This clone was seen a few times. This rearrangement joins TRBV4-1 to TRBJ2-7, with 8 bases identical to TRBD1. Looked up from germline, CDR1 is MGHRA and CDR2 is YSYEKL. The CDR3 sequence is 14 residues long. Trimming at V came to 0 bases and at J to 2 bases, leaving 0 bases not matched to a gene. CDR3 sequence reads: CASSQETGAYEQYF. The CDR3 coding sequence is TGCGCCAGCAGCCAAGAGACAGGGGCCTACGAGCAGTACTTC.

This chain joins TRBV6-1 and TRBJ2-7; D is possibly TRBD1 (5 bases). The CDR3 loop spans 16 amino acids. The ends were cut back, 2 bases at V and 3 bases at J, with 17 bases in the middle. Germline V lookup: CDR1 MNHNS, CDR2 SASEGT. CDR3 in DNA: TGTGCCAGCAGTGAACGACCGTCCGGCAGGGACTACGAGCAGTACTTC. Encoded protein: CASSERPSGRDYEQYF.

V gene TRBV6-1 combines with J gene TRBJ2-5, with D perhaps TRBD1 (6 bases). Looked up from germline, CDR1 is MNHNS and CDR2 is SASEGT. The CDR3 sequence is 15 residues long. Trimming took off 1 base at V and 7 bases at J, with 16 bases between the two ends. In DNA, the CDR3 is TGTGCCAGCAGTGAAGAGTGGGGGCAGGCAAGGACCCAGTACTTC. Protein product: CASSEEWGQARTQYF.

The CDR3 spells CASAAPGTSNTDTQYF. The CDR3 DNA follows: TGTGCCAGCGCCGCCCCTGGGACTAGTAACACAGATACGCAGTATTTT. This sequence joins TRBV25-1 and TRBJ2-3, with 8 nucleotides matching TRBD2. The CDR3 has 16 residues. The J segment lost 2 bases and the V segment lost 8 bases, leaving 12 bases of the junction unmatched. Germline CDR1 and CDR2: MGHDK and SYGVNS.

This clone was counted many times. The J gene is TRBJ2-2, the V gene TRBV4-1; tentative D call: TRBD2 (6 bases). CDR3 length equals 14 residues. V shed 1 base and J shed 7 bases, with 10 bases lying between them. Germline V gene data show CDR1 as MGHRA and CDR2 as YSYEKL. The CDR3 coding sequence is TGCGCCAGCAGCCAAGCTGGAGGGTTCGGGGAGCTGTTTTTT. Its translation is CASSQAGGFGELFF.

The chain combines TRBV19 with TRBJ1-2, with 9 positions matching TRBD1. The CDR3 consists of 17 residues. After removal of 4 bases from V and 3 bases from J, the junction contained 12 bases not matched to a gene. Germline V gene sequence: CDR1 LNHDA, CDR2 SQIVND (reference sequence). The CDR3 DNA reads as TGTGCCAGTAGTAGCGAAGCCCGGGACAGGGAGGACTATGGCTACACCTTC. Translating it yields CASSSEARDREDYGYTF.

The V call is TRBV19, the J call TRBJ1-5; the D is unclear. The V gene's germline CDR1 is LNHDA and CDR2 SQIVND (reference sequence). The V gene lost 3 bases and the J gene lost 4 bases, with 16 bases spanning the gap. This CDR3 spans 16 amino acids. The CDR3 coding sequence is TGTGCCAGTAGTATTGGTGTACCGGGGTCAAATCAGCCCCAGCATTTT. Translating gives CASSIGVPGSNQPQHF.

Turning to this clone: Other DNA sequences within the sample encode an identical CDR3. The chain is built from TRBV19 and TRBJ1-5, with D hard to call. The V and J ends lost 0 bases and 6 bases respectively, with 6 bases between them. Germline V gene data show CDR1 as LNHDA and CDR2 as SQIVND (reference sequence). The CDR3 sequence is 13 residues long. The CDR3 DNA follows: TGTGCCAGTAGTATAGATCGGGGTCAGCCCCAGCATTTT. Protein product: CASSIDRGQPQHF.

This clone has only a few counts. The chain recombines TRBV10-1 with TRBJ1-3; D is uncertain. The CDR3 sequence is 16 residues long. Trimming pared 1 base from V and 1 base from J, leaving 11 bases between. Germline V lookup: CDR1 WNHNN, CDR2 SYGVQD (reference sequence). The DNA for the CDR3 is TGCGCCAGCAGTGAGTTCGAGGGAGCTTCTGGAAACACCATATATTTT. This translates into CASSEFEGASGNTIYF.

The chain has TRBV4-1 and TRBJ2-6, with TRBD1 identical over 10 bases. Germline CDR1 MGHRA, CDR2 YSYEKL. The length of the CDR3 is 18 residues. J gave up 2 bases and V 5 bases, and 9 bases lay outside the gene matches. This chain's CDR3 is CASSGETGGAAGANVLTF. CDR3 DNA: TGCGCCAGCAGCGGGGAGACAGGGGGCGCGGCTGGGGCCAACGTCCTGACTTTC.

This clone was seen just once. The chain employs TRBV7-3 and TRBJ2-1, with D possibly matching TRBD1 (6 bases). The CDR3 consists of 16 residues. Trimming took 5 bases from V and 5 from J, leaving 19 bases between them. CDR1 SGHTA and CDR2 FQGTGA come from the germline V gene. CDR3 nucleotide sequence: TGTGCCAGCAGCCTCCTCAGGGGACCCAAACACAATGAGCAGTTCTTC. Its translation is CASSLLRGPKHNEQFF.

The chain carries TRBV7-2 and TRBJ1-2, with a possible D match to TRBD1 (5 bases). CDR1 SGHTA and CDR2 FQGNSA come from the germline V gene. Deletions cut 5 bases from V and 1 base from J, with 8 bases between. This CDR3 contains 13 residues. CDR3: CASSPDSNYGYTF. The CDR3 coding sequence is TGTGCCAGCAGCCCTGACAGTAACTATGGCTACACCTTC.

The CDR3 DNA reads TGTGCCAGCAGCGTAGGCGGGACTAGGGAGACCCAGTACTTC. This codes for CASSVGGTRETQYF. V and J are TRBV7-9 and TRBJ2-5; TRBD2 matches at 8 bases. Looked up from germline, CDR1 is SEHNR and CDR2 is FQNEAQ (reference sequence). The CDR3 runs 14 residues. V was pared by 5 bases and J by 5 bases, with 7 bases of the junction left unmatched.

The rearrangement joins TRBV7-9 to TRBJ2-1; tentatively, D is TRBD2 (6 bases). The CDR3 runs to 15 residues. Germline CDR1 is SEHNR and CDR2 is FQNEAQ (reference sequence). The V end was cut by 0 bases, the J end by 5 bases, with 11 bases between. CDR3 nucleotide sequence: TGTGCCAGCAGCTTAGCGGAGGGGATACACAATGAGCAGTTCTTC. Its translation is CASSLAEGIHNEQFF.

Remarks on this clone: Additional DNA sequences in this sample encode the identical CDR3. The J gene is TRBJ1-3, the V gene TRBV12-3 or TRBV12-4; D uncertain. The CDR3 is made up of 13 amino acids. Trimming took off 3 bases at V and 0 bases at J, with 3 bases between the two ends. CDR3 sequence reads: CASSLSSGNTIYF. The DNA of the CDR3 is TGTGCCAGCAGTTTGAGCTCTGGAAACACCATATATTTT.

The genes are TRBV9 and TRBJ1-3, with 7 bases matching TRBD1. The CDR3 is 15 residues long. Germline V gives CDR1 SGDLS, CDR2 YYNGEE. The junction had 2 bases not matched to a gene; V was cut back by 0 bases and J by 2 bases. DNA of the CDR3: TGTGCCAGCAGCGTAGAGACAGGGCCTGGAAACACCATATATTTT. Protein sequence: CASSVETGPGNTIYF.

V and J are TRBV3-1 (or the pseudogene TRBV3-2) and TRBJ2-1, with 9 bases identical to TRBD1. Germline-derived CDR1 and CDR2 are LGHDT and YNNKEL (reference sequence). This CDR3 comprises 15 residues. V lost 5 bases and J lost 5; bases outside the gene matches: 7. The CDR3 reads CASSSGTGLHNEQFF. In DNA, the CDR3 is TGTGCCAGCAGCTCCGGGACAGGGCTTCACAATGAGCAGTTCTTC.